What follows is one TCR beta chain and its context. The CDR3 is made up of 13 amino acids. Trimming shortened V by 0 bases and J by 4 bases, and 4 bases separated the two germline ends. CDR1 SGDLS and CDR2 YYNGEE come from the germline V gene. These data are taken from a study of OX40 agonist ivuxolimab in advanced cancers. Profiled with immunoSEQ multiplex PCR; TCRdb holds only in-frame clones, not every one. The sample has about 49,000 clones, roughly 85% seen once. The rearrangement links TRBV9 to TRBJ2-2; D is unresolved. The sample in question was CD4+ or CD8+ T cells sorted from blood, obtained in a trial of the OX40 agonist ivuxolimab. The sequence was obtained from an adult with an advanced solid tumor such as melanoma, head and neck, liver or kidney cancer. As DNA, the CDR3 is TGTGCCAGCAGCGTAGCGGGCACCGGGGAGCTGTTTTTT. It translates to CASSVAGTGELFF.